Listed below are T cell receptor beta chains from one sample, sequenced in a study of T cell responses to AZD1222 COVID-19 vaccine. Some clones are missing from TCRdb's copy, which holds only in-frame ones; the method was immunoSEQ multiplex PCR. The sample holds roughly 150,000 clones, 90% to 95% seen once. The sequencing used peripheral blood, collected 28 days after the second AZD1222 dose. The source is an adult who received the AZD1222 COVID-19 vaccine. Each CDR3 is given without its conserved first and last residue.

14 | TRBV27 | ASSLSRGSGSDTQY
17 | TRBV5-1 | ASSFELSITRRSVDTQY
13 | TRBV27 | ASSTTQRMNTEAF
10 | TRBV11-2 | ASSAWDSQAF
11 | TRBV27 | ASSFSVREKLF
12 | TRBV9 | ASSARGTTGELF
15 | TRBV7-9 | ASSLRSGSSYNSPLH
14 | TRBV6-5 | ASSLRPGQGVYGYT
9 | TRBV29-1 | SVPQGSEAF
15 | TRBV3-1/TRBV3-2 | ASTPRGGVSSYNEQF
12 | TRBV6-5 | ASSRDRNSYEQY
12 | TRBV7-9 | ASSLVGRRNTIY
12 | TRBV7-9 | ASSLGQENSPLH
14 | TRBV5-1 | ASSPKLAGAIREQY